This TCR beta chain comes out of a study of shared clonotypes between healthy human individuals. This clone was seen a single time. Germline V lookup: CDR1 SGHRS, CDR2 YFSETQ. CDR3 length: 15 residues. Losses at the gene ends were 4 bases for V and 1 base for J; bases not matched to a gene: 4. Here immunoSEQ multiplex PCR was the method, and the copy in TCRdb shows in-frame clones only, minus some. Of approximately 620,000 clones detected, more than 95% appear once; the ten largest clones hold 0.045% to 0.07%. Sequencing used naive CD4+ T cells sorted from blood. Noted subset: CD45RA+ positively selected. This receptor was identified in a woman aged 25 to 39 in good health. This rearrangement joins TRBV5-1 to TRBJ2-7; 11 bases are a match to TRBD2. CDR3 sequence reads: CASSPIAGGSYEQYF. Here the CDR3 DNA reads TGCGCCAGCAGCCCGATAGCGGGAGGGTCCTACGAGCAGTACTTC.